This entry is about one T cell receptor beta chain. Antigen: not known. This sample is drawn from a study of cytomegalovirus exposure and HLA in healthy donors. The wider study: The 90 to 150 validation repertoires matched the 500 to 750 first-cohort repertoires in platform, a later analysis reported. Whole-study results and caveats: The authors listed 150 or so TCR beta chains as cytomegalovirus-associated. In vitro data verified a few CMV-associated chains as specific for CMV antigens. Many donors carried some public TCRs, although rarity characterized most TCR sequences.

The protocol was immunoSEQ multiplex PCR, while the TCRdb copy is restricted to in-frame clones and leaves out a portion. The data contain about 240,000 clones, approximately 86% of them singletons. This CDR3 is built from 15 residues. CDR1 is SGHVS and CDR2 is FQNEAQ in the germline V gene. J was trimmed by 4 bases and V by 5 bases; bases with no gene match: 7. The chain employs TRBV7-8 and TRBJ2-1, with 8 bases that match TRBD1. This receptor was identified in a woman under 40 in good health and CMV-seropositive. Material for sequencing was PBMCs. CDR3 in DNA: TGTGCCAGCAGCCCCGGACAGGGCCCTTACAATGAGCAGTTCTTC. It encodes CASSPGQGPYNEQFF.